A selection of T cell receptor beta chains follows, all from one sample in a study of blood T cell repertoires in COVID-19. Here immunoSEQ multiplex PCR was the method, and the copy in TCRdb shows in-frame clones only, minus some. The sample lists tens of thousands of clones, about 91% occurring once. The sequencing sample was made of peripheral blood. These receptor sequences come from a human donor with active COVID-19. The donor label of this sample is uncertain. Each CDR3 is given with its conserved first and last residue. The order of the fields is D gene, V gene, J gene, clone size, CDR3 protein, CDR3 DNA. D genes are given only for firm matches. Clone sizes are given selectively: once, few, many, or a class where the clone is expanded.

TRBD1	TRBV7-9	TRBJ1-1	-	CASSRTGGVSEAFF	TGTGCCAGCAGCAGAACAGGGGGCGTCTCTGAAGCTTTCTTT
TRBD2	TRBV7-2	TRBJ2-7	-	CASSSGLAGTYEQYF	TGTGCCAGCAGCTCGGGACTAGCGGGAACCTACGAGCAGTACTTC
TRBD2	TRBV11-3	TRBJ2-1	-	CASSPPASSGRAHEQFF	TGTGCCAGCAGCCCCCCCGCGTCTAGCGGGAGGGCCCATGAGCAGTTCTTC
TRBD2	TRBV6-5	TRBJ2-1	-	CASRSGTSVNNEQFF	TGTGCCAGCAGGTCCGGGACTAGCGTTAACAATGAGCAGTTCTTC
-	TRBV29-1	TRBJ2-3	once	CSVEGGLLGTDTQYF	TGCAGCGTTGAGGGGGGGCTCCTGGGCACAGATACGCAGTATTTT
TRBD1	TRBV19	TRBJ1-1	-	CASTDRGNTEAFF	TGTGCCAGTACCGACAGGGGGAACACTGAAGCTTTCTTT
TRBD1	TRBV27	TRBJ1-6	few	CASTPDRGNSPLHF	TGTGCCAGCACCCCGGACAGGGGGAATTCACCCCTCCACTTT
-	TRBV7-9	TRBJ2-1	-	CASSTGGTSYNEQFF	TGTGCCAGCAGTACAGGCGGGACCTCCTACAATGAGCAGTTCTTC
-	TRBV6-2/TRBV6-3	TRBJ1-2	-	CASSYSGEGGGYTF	TGTGCCAGCAGTTACTCGGGAGAGGGCGGTGGCTACACCTTC
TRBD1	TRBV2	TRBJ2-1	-	CASSGTGNDYNEQFF	TGTGCCAGCAGCGGGACAGGGAATGACTACAATGAGCAGTTCTTC
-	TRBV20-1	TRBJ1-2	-	CSASRGGDGYTF	TGCAGTGCTAGTCGGGGGGGAGATGGCTACACCTTC
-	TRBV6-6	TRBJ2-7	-	CATRGVNEQYF	TGTGCCACCCGCGGCGTGAACGAGCAGTACTTC
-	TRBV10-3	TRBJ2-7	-	CAIGELYYEQYF	TGTGCCATCGGGGAGCTGTACTACGAGCAGTACTTC
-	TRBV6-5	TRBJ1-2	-	CASSTGNNYGYTF	TGTGCCAGCAGCACCGGGAATAACTATGGCTACACCTTC
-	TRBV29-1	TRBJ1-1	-	CSVEVGGQNTEAFF	TGCAGCGTTGAAGTCGGGGGGCAGAACACTGAAGCTTTCTTT
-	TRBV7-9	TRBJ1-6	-	CASSPTIPGAPLHF	TGTGCCAGCAGCCCGACCATCCCAGGGGCACCCCTCCACTTT
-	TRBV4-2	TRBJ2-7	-	CASSQSHSGAYEQYF	TGTGCCAGCAGCCAAAGTCATAGCGGCGCCTACGAGCAGTACTTC
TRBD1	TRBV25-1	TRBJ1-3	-	CASSGTDTIYF	TGTGCCAGCAGCGGGACAGACACCATATATTTT
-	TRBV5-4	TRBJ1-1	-	CASSVDRENTEAFF	TGTGCCAGCAGCGTGGACAGAGAAAATACTGAAGCTTTCTTT
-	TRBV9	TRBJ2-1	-	CASSVGLPSSYNEQFF	TGTGCCAGCAGCGTAGGTTTACCTAGCTCCTACAATGAGCAGTTCTTC
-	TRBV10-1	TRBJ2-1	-	CASSDGTPYNEQFF	TGCGCCAGCAGTGACGGGACACCATACAATGAGCAGTTCTTC
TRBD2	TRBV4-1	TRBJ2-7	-	CASSQEQTSTNSYEQYF	TGCGCCAGCAGCCAGGAACAGACTAGCACTAACTCCTACGAGCAGTACTTC
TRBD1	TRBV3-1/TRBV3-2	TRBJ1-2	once	CASSQDPRDRGGYGYTF	TGTGCCAGCAGCCAAGATCCACGGGACAGGGGGGGCTATGGCTACACCTTC
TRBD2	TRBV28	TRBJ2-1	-	CASSPLAGGSYNEQFF	TGTGCCAGCAGTCCCTTAGCGGGAGGTTCCTACAATGAGCAGTTCTTC
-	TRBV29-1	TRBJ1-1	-	CSATTGNTEAFF	TGCAGCGCTACGACAGGAAACACTGAAGCTTTCTTT
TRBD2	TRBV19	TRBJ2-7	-	CASSTRLAGGPKEQYF	TGTGCCAGTAGTACGCGACTAGCGGGAGGGCCAAAAGAGCAGTACTTC
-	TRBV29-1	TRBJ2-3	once	CSVEHGSEEDTQYF	TGCAGCGTTGAACACGGTTCGGAGGAAGATACGCAGTATTTT
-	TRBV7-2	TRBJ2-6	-	CASGSSGANVLTF	TGTGCCAGCGGTTCGAGTGGGGCCAACGTCCTGACTTTC
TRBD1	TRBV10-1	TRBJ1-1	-	CASSPGQGKAEAFF	TGCGCCAGCAGCCCGGGACAGGGGAAGGCTGAAGCTTTCTTT
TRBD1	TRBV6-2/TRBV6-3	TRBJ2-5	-	CASSYERGTGDSHGGTQYF	TGTGCCAGCAGTTACGAGCGGGGGACAGGGGACTCCCATGGGGGGACCCAGTACTTC
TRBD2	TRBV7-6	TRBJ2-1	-	CASSRSGREGHEQFF	TGTGCCAGCAGCCGGAGCGGGAGGGAAGGACATGAGCAGTTCTTC